This TCR beta chain stems from a study of T cell clones after liver transplantation. Trimming removed 5 bases from V and 5 bases from J; junction bases left unmatched: 10. Germline V gene data show CDR1 as SEHNR and CDR2 as FQNEAQ (reference sequence). The CDR3 runs to 16 residues. Study-wide results and caveats: In a couple of subjects, few donor cells limited the measurable donor-reactive repertoire.

Data came from immunoSEQ multiplex PCR; TCRdb stores just in-frame clones and leaves some out. The repertoire holds about 21,000 clones, with under 95% as singletons. Worth noting for this clone: The antigen is unknown.

The specimen was CD8+ T cells from blood, collected less than 28 months after liver transplant. This chain uses TRBV7-9 with TRBJ1-4, with 8 bases identical to TRBD1. The sequence was collected from a human patient who received a liver transplant. Some T cells here may be from the graft donor. The CDR3 here is CASSGKGTGLNEKLFF. Written as DNA, the CDR3 is TGTGCCAGCAGCGGTAAGGGGACAGGACTAAATGAAAAACTGTTTTTT.